Sequencing of this T cell receptor (beta chain) was carried out in a study of blood T cell repertoires in COVID-19. Study context: Specimens from acute and convalescent COVID-19 originated in the United States, Italy and Spain. PBMCs, B-cell-depleted T cells, or T cells provided the cDNA or gDNA that made up the material.

Concerning this clone itself: Other DNA variants within this sample encode the same CDR3.

Enrollment of patients from Seattle took place during active infection, with longitudinal follow-up. In the authors' workflow: Nucleated cell counts were estimated from reference gene primer amplification. Sequenced by immunoSEQ multiplex PCR; TCRdb stores in-frame clones only, minus some. V, J and clone size are those of that table, while D and trimming were read from the DNA. The data contain 260,000 or so clones, 80% to 90% of them singletons. Trimming cost V 0 bases and J 3 bases, with 8 bases left between them. This CDR3 contains 13 residues. Germline loops: CDR1 GTSNPN, CDR2 SVGIG (reference sequence).

Sequences were obtained from peripheral blood. The receptor was isolated from a woman of 80 years or more with COVID-19, enrolled during active disease. The chain joins TRBV30 to TRBJ1-1; D is undetermined. CDR3 coding DNA: TGTGCCTGGAGTGTCGGGCGGGACACTGAAGCTTTCTTT. This gives the protein CAWSVGRDTEAFF.